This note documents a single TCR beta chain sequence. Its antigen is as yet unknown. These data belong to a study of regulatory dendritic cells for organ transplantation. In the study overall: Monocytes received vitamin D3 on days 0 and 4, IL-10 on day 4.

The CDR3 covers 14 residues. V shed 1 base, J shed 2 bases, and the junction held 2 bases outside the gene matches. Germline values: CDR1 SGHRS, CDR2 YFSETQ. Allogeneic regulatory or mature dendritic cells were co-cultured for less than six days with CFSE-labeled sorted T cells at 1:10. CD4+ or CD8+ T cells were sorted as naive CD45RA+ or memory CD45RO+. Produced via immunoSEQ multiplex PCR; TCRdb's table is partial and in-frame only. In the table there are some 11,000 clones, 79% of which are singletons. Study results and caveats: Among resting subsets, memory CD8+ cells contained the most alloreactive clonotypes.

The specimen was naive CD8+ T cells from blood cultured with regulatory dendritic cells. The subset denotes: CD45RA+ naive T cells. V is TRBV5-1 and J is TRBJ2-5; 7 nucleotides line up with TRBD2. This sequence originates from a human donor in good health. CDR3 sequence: CASSLKGGQETQYF. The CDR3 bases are TGCGCCAGCAGCTTGAAGGGAGGGCAAGAGACCCAGTACTTC.